Included here is one TCR beta chain sequence, with context. Its matching antigen is unknown. This sample stems from a study of OX40 agonist ivuxolimab in advanced cancers. Study overall: Patients' therapy was ivuxolimab, an antibody that acts as an agonist of OX40 (CD134). Patients enrolled in dose escalation were diagnosed with hepatocellular carcinoma, melanoma, renal cell or head and neck cancer.

Study-wide results and caveats: Circulating CD4+ and CD8+ T cells showed clonal expansion by week 6 at 0.1 to 3.0 mg/kg.

The repertoire was sequenced with immunoSEQ multiplex PCR; TCRdb's copy has only in-frame clones and lacks some. The table records 90,000 to 100,000 clones, roughly 95% of them present only once. The CDR3 spans 16 residues. Losses at the gene ends were 0 bases for V and 4 bases for J; bases not matched to a gene: 5. Germline CDR1 reads MGHRA; CDR2 reads YSYEKL. The receptor was derived from an adult with an advanced solid tumor such as melanoma, head and neck, liver or kidney cancer. The chain links TRBV4-1 to TRBJ2-7; 11 bases fit TRBD2. The specimen comprised CD4+ or CD8+ T cells sorted from blood, sampled in a trial of the OX40 agonist ivuxolimab. CDR3 coding DNA: TGCGCCAGCAGCCAAGATAGCGGGAGGGGAGCGTACGAGCAGTACTTC. It yields the protein CASSQDSGRGAYEQYF.